This T cell receptor beta chain was sequenced in a study of PD-L1 blockade in urothelial cancer (dated by TCRdb to between 2016 and 2019). A note on the overall study: Every patient began therapy around 2014 and was given atezolizumab 1,200 mg intravenously every 3 weeks. The study was an exploratory multi-omic analysis of somatic, immune and clinical correlates of response to PD-L1 blockade with atezolizumab in urothelial cancer. Blood samples were analyzed 3 weeks after the start of treatment (second dose) and 6 weeks after the start of treatment. Under ten patients achieved durable clinical benefit and approximately 19 did not. In the same patients who had TCR sequencing, pretreatment tumors also underwent whole exome sequencing and RNA sequencing. Pretreatment blood TCR-seq was available for about 27 patients, at least one posttreatment blood collection was obtained for around 25 patients, and tumor TCR-seq was available for around 25 patients. About 85% of the 29 patients were males with bladder-origin urothelial cancer, and about two thirds of the roughly 30 reported a prior smoking history. Patients had an ECOG performance status of 0 or 1 and had received between 0 and 3 prior chemotherapy regimens. Blood samples gave median yields of around 140,000 T cells and 83,000 or so unique TCRs, along with a median clonality of around 0.08. Durable clinical benefit was defined as progression-free survival longer than 6 months, and TCR features were also tested against progression-free and overall survival. TCR sequencing covered pretreatment tumor samples and matched, serially collected peripheral blood taken before and after atezolizumab treatment.

Synthetic TCR analog templates were spiked into each PCR so that absolute template abundance could be estimated from read counts. Using the immunoSEQ assay, TCRbeta CDR3 regions were amplified from genomic DNA with bias-controlled V and J gene primers. Sequencing of rearranged TCRbeta segments was done at approximately 20X coverage. The study's processing was this. Sequencing errors were corrected by clustering and CDR3s were annotated against IMGT to assign V, D and J genes. Downstream analyses used only productive TCRbeta rearrangements and left out out-of-frame or stop-codon sequences. Clonality was computed as one minus Shannon entropy normalized by the log of the number of unique productive sequences. Fisher's exact test with Benjamini-Hochberg correction, at a threshold of adjusted p below 0.01, was used to find clones that differed between time points or between blood and tumor. TCRdb retrieved this table from immuneACCESS and kept in-frame rearrangements only. Not all clones are present; in checked studies, unresolved V genes account for under half, and no reason is known for the remainder. V and J calls and clone size are copied from that table; D and trimming were computed from the DNA. Across this sample there are 60,000 to 75,000 clones, with roughly 84% seen only once. The ten most abundant clones make up approximately 9.2% of the sample.

The research as a whole found: A pretreatment peripheral blood TCR clonality below the median was linked to improved progression-free and overall survival. Patients with durable benefit showed greater expansion of tumor-associated TCR clones in peripheral blood 3 weeks after starting treatment (n ≈ 21, p = 0.022). Because of the small sample size (n ≈ 30) and the many exploratory analyses performed, the results are intended to be regarded as hypothesis-generating.

As for this clone: Its specific antigen is unknown. No much larger clone exists at a distance of one base, and base qualities are not known.

Reading the label with the study, this specimen's time point is: pretreatment peripheral blood. The cohort included 25 to 30 patients with locally advanced or metastatic urothelial carcinoma who were treated at Memorial Sloan Kettering on a trial protocol. Peripheral blood mononuclear cells were collected pretreatment and during treatment, with between 1 and 8 total time points per patient. The Qiagen DNeasy Blood extraction kit was used to purify genomic DNA from total PBMCs and from tumor samples. Collected pretreatment and during treatment, PBMCs were isolated and stored as previously described. Sequencing used PBMCs, obtained around atezolizumab (anti-PD-L1) treatment. The receptor was isolated from an older woman with urothelial cancer.

For the CDR3, the sequence is CASRAGLLDRYEQYF. The DNA sequence reads TGTGCCAGCAGAGCGGGACTCCTGGACCGCTACGAGCAGTACTTC. This chain joins TRBV6-6 to TRBJ2-7, and 7 bases in between align with TRBD2. Reading the germline V gene (reference sequence) gives CDR1 MNHNY and CDR2 SVGAGI. Trimmed from V: 6 bases; trimmed from J: 3 bases; junction bases lacking a gene match: 11. There are 15 amino acids in the CDR3, from cysteine to phenylalanine inclusive. The DNA shown is the 45-base CDR3, in frame from base 1.